Listed below are T cell receptor beta chains from one sample, sequenced in a study of T cells in localized non-small cell lung cancer. The data were produced by immunoSEQ multiplex PCR, yet TCRdb's version contains in-frame clones alone and is incomplete. The sample carries 52,000 or so clones, around four fifths recorded once. Sequenced here: peripheral blood mononuclear cells, sampled before any cancer treatment. The source is a man between 35 and 75 years old with stage III lung adenocarcinoma. Both conserved end residues are part of each CDR3. D genes are given only for firm matches. Not all rows give a size; the values are once, few, many and, for expanded clones, a class.

cdr3_aa cdr3_nt j_call clone_size v_call d_call
CASSSTPRTGGIAGANVLTF TGCGCCAGCAGCTCAACACCTAGGACAGGGGGCATCGCTGGGGCCAACGTCCTGACTTTC TRBJ2-6 . TRBV5-1 TRBD1
CASSATGGSGSGNTIYF TGTGCCAGCAGTGCGACAGGGGGCTCGGGCTCTGGAAACACCATATATTTT TRBJ1-3 . TRBV6-1 TRBD1
CASSLIGETQYF TGTGCCAGCAGCCTCATAGGGGAGACCCAGTACTTC TRBJ2-5 . TRBV6-5 .
CAISSPDRGGEQFF TGTGCCATCAGCTCCCCGGACAGGGGAGGGGAGCAGTTCTTC TRBJ2-1 . TRBV10-3 TRBD1
CASVQGVYSTEAFF TGCGCCAGCGTACAGGGAGTTTATTCCACTGAAGCTTTCTTT TRBJ1-1 . TRBV5-1 .
CASSAPVGGTDTQYF TGTGCCAGCAGTGCCCCGGTGGGGGGCACAGATACGCAGTATTTT TRBJ2-3 . TRBV6-1 .
CASSLEAWTSGIYNEQFF TGTGCCAGCAGCTTGGAGGCCTGGACTAGCGGGATTTACAATGAGCAGTTCTTC TRBJ2-1 once TRBV5-6 TRBD2
CASSVGQGPFLNTGELFF TGTGCCAGTAGTGTGGGACAGGGGCCCTTCCTGAACACCGGGGAGCTGTTTTTT TRBJ2-2 . TRBV19 TRBD1
CASSLFLYEQYF TGTGCCAGCAGCTTATTTCTCTACGAGCAGTACTTC TRBJ2-7 . TRBV7-2 .
CASSLVSSGGPGELFF TGCGCCAGCAGCTTGGTGTCTAGCGGGGGGCCCGGGGAGCTGTTTTTT TRBJ2-2 . TRBV5-1 TRBD2
CASSWDRVETQYF TGCGCCAGCAGCTGGGACAGGGTAGAGACCCAGTACTTC TRBJ2-5 . TRBV5-1 TRBD1
CASSFLVRTYNEQFF TGTGCCAGCAGTTTCCTGGTTCGAACCTACAATGAGCAGTTCTTC TRBJ2-1 . TRBV6-6 .
CASSDREIDGYTF TGTGCCAGCAGTGACAGGGAAATCGACGGCTACACCTTC TRBJ1-2 few TRBV6-6 TRBD1
CSVEARGGGYTF TGCAGCGTTGAAGCCAGGGGGGGTGGCTACACCTTC TRBJ1-2 . TRBV29-1 TRBD1
CASSVGLSGPNTEAFF TGTGCCAGCAGCGTAGGTTTGTCGGGGCCTAACACTGAAGCTTTCTTT TRBJ1-1 . TRBV9 .
CASSEYEQFF TGTGCCAGCAGTGAATATGAGCAGTTCTTC TRBJ2-1 . TRBV25-1 .
CASSVYSGTKYEQYF TGTGCCAGCAGCGTCTACTCCGGGACTAAATACGAGCAGTACTTC TRBJ2-7 . TRBV9 TRBD2
CASSYGTATEAFF TGTGCCAGCAGTTACGGGACAGCCACTGAAGCTTTCTTT TRBJ1-1 . TRBV6-5 TRBD1
CASSLAGQPQHF TGTGCCAGCAGCTTAGCGGGTCAGCCCCAGCATTTT TRBJ1-5 once TRBV7-2 .
CASSINWNQPQHF TGTGCCAGCAGTATCAACTGGAATCAGCCCCAGCATTTT TRBJ1-5 few TRBV6-5 .
CASSPRWDRATEAFF TGTGCCAGCAGCCCCCGTTGGGACAGGGCCACTGAAGCTTTCTTT TRBJ1-1 . TRBV9 TRBD1
CASSLHRTDEKLFF TGTGCCAGCAGTCTTCACAGGACTGACGAAAAACTGTTTTTT TRBJ1-4 . TRBV27 .
CASSVVQVAEQFF TGTGCCAGCAGCGTAGTGCAGGTTGCCGAGCAGTTCTTC TRBJ2-1 . TRBV9 .
CASSLAGRGNTEAFF TGTGCCAGCAGCTTAGCGGGCAGGGGGAACACTGAAGCTTTCTTT TRBJ1-1 few TRBV7-9 .
CASSQAEGAAKNIQYF TGCGCCAGCAGCCAAGCCGAAGGGGCAGCCAAAAACATTCAGTACTTC TRBJ2-4 once TRBV4-1 .
CAISEVGPEYSNQPQHF TGTGCCATCAGTGAGGTGGGCCCAGAATATAGCAATCAGCCCCAGCATTTT TRBJ1-5 few TRBV10-3 .
CASSPGRFYNEQFF TGTGCCAGCAGCCCTGGACGGTTCTACAATGAGCAGTTCTTC TRBJ2-1 once TRBV7-3 .
CASSPWGDILSGANVLTF TGTGCCAGCAGCCCGTGGGGGGACATCCTCTCTGGGGCCAACGTCCTGACTTTC TRBJ2-6 . TRBV11-2 .
CASTPSGTSAYNEQFF TGTGCCAGCACGCCTTCCGGGACTAGCGCCTACAATGAGCAGTTCTTC TRBJ2-1 . TRBV11-2 TRBD2
CASSMDRGTLHF TGTGCCAGCAGTATGGACAGGGGGACCCTCCACTTT TRBJ1-6 . TRBV27 TRBD1
CASTRKGLGNTEAFF TGTGCCAGTACCCGTAAGGGCTTAGGGAACACTGAAGCTTTCTTT TRBJ1-1 . TRBV19 .
CASSQVGAGETQYF TGTGCCAGCAGCCAAGTGGGGGCTGGGGAGACCCAGTACTTC TRBJ2-5 . TRBV4-2 .
CASLSGQGWRNTEAFF TGTGCCAGCCTCTCGGGACAGGGGTGGAGGAACACTGAAGCTTTCTTT TRBJ1-1 . TRBV27 TRBD1
CASSPTLRTGYGYTF TGTGCCAGCAGTCCGACCCTGAGGACCGGATATGGCTACACCTTC TRBJ1-2 . TRBV6-5 .
CASSRDRGYDTDTQYF TGTGCCAGTAGTCGGGACAGGGGCTACGACACAGATACGCAGTATTTT TRBJ2-3 . TRBV19 TRBD1
CSVEEQGVGYTF TGCAGCGTTGAAGAACAGGGGGTTGGCTACACCTTC TRBJ1-2 . TRBV29-1 TRBD1
CASSFQGGFNTGELFF TGTGCCAGCAGCTTCCAGGGTGGCTTTAACACCGGGGAGCTGTTTTTT TRBJ2-2 once TRBV7-2 .
CASRLSGVTGELFF TGTGCCAGCAGACTGTCGGGGGTCACCGGGGAGCTGTTTTTT TRBJ2-2 . TRBV7-3 .
CASSWDRVYGEKLFF TGTGCCAGCAGTTGGGACAGGGTGTATGGTGAAAAACTGTTTTTT TRBJ1-4 . TRBV7-9 TRBD1
CASSFGRELFF TGTGCCAGCAGCTTTGGGAGGGAGCTGTTTTTT TRBJ2-2 . TRBV7-3 .
CASSQGGGNTEAFF TGTGCCAGCAGCCAAGGAGGTGGGAACACTGAAGCTTTCTTT TRBJ1-1 . TRBV4-2 .
CASSERGPDGYTF TGTGCCAGCAGTGAAAGGGGGCCAGATGGCTACACCTTC TRBJ1-2 . TRBV6-1 TRBD1
CASSPLASVNTGELFF TGTGCCAGCTCACCACTCGCGTCAGTAAACACCGGGGAGCTGTTTTTT TRBJ2-2 . TRBV18 .
CASKAEGSYNSPLHF TGTGCCAGCAAGGCGGAGGGCTCCTATAATTCACCCCTCCACTTT TRBJ1-6 . TRBV28 .
CAISATGPNTGELFF TGTGCCATCAGTGCGACAGGGCCCAACACCGGGGAGCTGTTTTTT TRBJ2-2 . TRBV10-3 TRBD1
CASSPRTVHTEAFF TGCGCCAGCAGCCCGAGGACAGTTCACACTGAAGCTTTCTTT TRBJ1-1 . TRBV5-1 .
CATSRDGGHYGYTF TGTGCCACCAGCAGAGATGGGGGGCACTATGGCTACACCTTC TRBJ1-2 . TRBV15 .
CASSQGRDRTTEAFF TGCGCCAGCAGCCAAGGCAGGGACAGAACCACTGAAGCTTTCTTT TRBJ1-1 . TRBV4-3 TRBD1
CATSRTDRGYRQPQHF TGTGCCACCAGCAGGACGGACAGGGGGTATCGTCAGCCCCAGCATTTT TRBJ1-5 . TRBV15 TRBD1
CASSLSGRGELFF TGTGCCAGCAGCTTATCCGGACGCGGGGAGCTGTTTTTT TRBJ2-2 few TRBV7-3 .
CASSDAGAGGYNSPLHF TGTGCCAGCAGCGACGCGGGGGCGGGAGGTTATAATTCACCCCTCCACTTT TRBJ1-6 . TRBV25-1 .
CASSQETPSGGTYNEQFF TGCGCCAGCAGCCAAGAAACCCCTAGCGGGGGGACCTACAATGAGCAGTTCTTC TRBJ2-1 . TRBV4-3 TRBD2
CASSYSRQTYEQYF TGTGCCAGCAGTTACTCGAGACAGACCTACGAGCAGTACTTC TRBJ2-7 . TRBV6-5 .
CASSFEREGHETQYF TGTGCCAGCAGTTTCGAGCGGGAGGGCCACGAGACCCAGTACTTC TRBJ2-5 once TRBV27 TRBD2
CASSYSLRGTEAFF TGTGCCAGCAGTTACTCGCTTAGGGGAACTGAAGCTTTCTTT TRBJ1-1 . TRBV6-5 .
CASSLGQGWSNEQFF TGTGCCAGTAGTCTCGGACAGGGGTGGTCCAATGAGCAGTTCTTC TRBJ2-1 . TRBV19 TRBD1
CASRQEYTGELFF TGCGCCAGCAGACAGGAGTACACCGGGGAGCTGTTTTTT TRBJ2-2 . TRBV4-3 .
CASSESAGGGDEQFF TGTGCCAGCAGTGAGTCAGCGGGAGGGGGGGATGAGCAGTTCTTC TRBJ2-1 . TRBV2 TRBD2